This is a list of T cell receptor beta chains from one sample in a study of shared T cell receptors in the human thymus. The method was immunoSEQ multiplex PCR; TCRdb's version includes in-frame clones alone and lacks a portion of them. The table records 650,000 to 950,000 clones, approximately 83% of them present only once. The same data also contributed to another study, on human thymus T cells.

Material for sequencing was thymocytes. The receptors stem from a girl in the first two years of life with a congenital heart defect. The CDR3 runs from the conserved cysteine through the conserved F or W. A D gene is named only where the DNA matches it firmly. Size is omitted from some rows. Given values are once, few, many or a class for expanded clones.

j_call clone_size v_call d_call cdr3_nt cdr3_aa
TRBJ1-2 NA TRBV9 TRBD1 TGTGCCAGCAGCGCCGGGACAGGGACTAACTATGGCTACACCTTC CASSAGTGTNYGYTF
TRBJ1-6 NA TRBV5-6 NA TGTGCCAGCAGCTTCGTAGAGGGTGGAACCTCCTATAATTCACCCCTCCACTTT CASSFVEGGTSYNSPLHF
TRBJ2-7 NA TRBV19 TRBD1 TGTGCCAGTAGTGTACCGGGACAGGGTTCCTACGAGCAGTACTTC CASSVPGQGSYEQYF
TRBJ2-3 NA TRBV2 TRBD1 TGTGCCATCCCGGGAGGACAGGGGTTATTGACGCAGTATTTT CAIPGGQGLLTQYF
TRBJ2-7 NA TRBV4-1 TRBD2 TGCGCCAGCAGCCAGTTGTCGTTAGCGGGGTCCTACGAGCAGTACTTC CASSQLSLAGSYEQYF
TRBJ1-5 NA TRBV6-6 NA TGTGCCAGCAGTTACTTATCCCATCGACAGCCGCCCCAGCATTTT CASSYLSHRQPPQHF
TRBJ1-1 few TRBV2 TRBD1 TGTGCCAGCAGAGGCTTGGGACAGTTCGACCCTGAAGCTTTCTTT CASRGLGQFDPEAFF
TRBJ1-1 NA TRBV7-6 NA TGTGCCAGCAGCTCATTAACGGGGGGGGGTGAAGCTTTCTTT CASSSLTGGGEAFF
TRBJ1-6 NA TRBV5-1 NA TGCGCCAGCAGCCACTATCCCTTTTGGGGACTCTATAATTCACCCCTCCACTTT CASSHYPFWGLYNSPLHF
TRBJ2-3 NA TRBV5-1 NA TGCGCCAGCACCGGCGGGGACTCGGGGTACCCCCATTTAAGGGATACGCAGTATTTT CASTGGDSGYPHLRDTQYF
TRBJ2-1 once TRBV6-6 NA TGTGCCACGAGACTACGGAACTACGACTCCTACAATGAGCAGTTCTTC CATRLRNYDSYNEQFF
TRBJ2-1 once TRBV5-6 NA TGTGCCAGCAGCTTTGCGTTGAATGGCCTAGGGAGGACCTACAATGAGCAGTTCTTC CASSFALNGLGRTYNEQFF
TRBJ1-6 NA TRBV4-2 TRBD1 TGTGCCAGCAGCCAACAAGGGGACAGTGAGGGTTCACCCCTCCACTTT CASSQQGDSEGSPLHF
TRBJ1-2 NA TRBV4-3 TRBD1 TGCGCCAGCAGCCAAGATCACCCGGGACAGCACCCTTCGAAGAACTATGGCTACACCTTC CASSQDHPGQHPSKNYGYTF
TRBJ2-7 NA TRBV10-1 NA TGCGCCAGCAGTCCGGGACTCCCCAACCACGAGCAGTACTTC CASSPGLPNHEQYF
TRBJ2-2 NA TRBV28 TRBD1 TGTGCCAGCAGCCACCAATGGGGACAGGGGGGGACCGGGGAGCTGTTTTTT CASSHQWGQGGTGELFF
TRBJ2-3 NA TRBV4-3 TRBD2 TGCGCCAGCAGCCAACGAACTAGCGGGCCAGATACGCAGTATTTT CASSQRTSGPDTQYF
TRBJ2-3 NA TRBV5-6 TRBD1 TGTGCCAGCAGTTATCCAAGGGACAGTTTCACAGATACGCAGTATTTT CASSYPRDSFTDTQYF
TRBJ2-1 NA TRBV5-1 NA TGCGCCAGCAGCCCGCAGGTACAGGGTAATCTTAAGTTCTTC CASSPQVQGNLKFF
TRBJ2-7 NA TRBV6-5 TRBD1 TGTGCCAGCAGTTACTCCGGGACAGGGTCCCACGAGCAGTACTTC CASSYSGTGSHEQYF
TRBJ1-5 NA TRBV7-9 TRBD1 TGTGCCAGCAGCTCCGGGACAGGGGAATATAGCAATCAGCCCCAGCATTTT CASSSGTGEYSNQPQHF
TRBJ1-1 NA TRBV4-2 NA TGTGCCAGCAGCCCTCGCAGCGACTACACTGAAGCTTTCTTT CASSPRSDYTEAFF
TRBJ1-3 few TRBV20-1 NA TGCAGTGCTAGAAAGAGGGACACCATATATTTT CSARKRDTIYF
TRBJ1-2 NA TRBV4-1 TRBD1 TGCGCCAGCAGCCACAACCGGGACAGGGGCTATGGCTACACCTTC CASSHNRDRGYGYTF
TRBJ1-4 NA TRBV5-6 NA TGTGCCAGCAGCTTTGTCTGGAGAGGGCGGGGCTCTAATGAAAAACTGTTTTTT CASSFVWRGRGSNEKLFF